The rows below give T cell receptor beta chains drawn from one sample of a study of shared clonotypes between healthy human individuals. Clones were read by immunoSEQ multiplex PCR, and TCRdb kept only the in-frame ones, dropping some. Here the sample spans a few million clones, approximately 96% being singletons. Sequencing was done on a sample of naive CD4+ T cells sorted from blood. The origin of the receptors is a man aged 18 to 30 in good health. CDR3s include the opening cysteine and the closing phenylalanine or tryptophan. A D gene is named only where the DNA matches it firmly. Clone size is given for some rows only: seen once, a few or many times, or a class if the clone is expanded.

j_gene,v_gene,d_gene,abundance,CDR3nt,CDR3aa
TRBJ2-5,TRBV30,-,-,TGTGCCTGGAGTGTACCCAATCCGGGGACGACCCAGTACTTC,CAWSVPNPGTTQYF
TRBJ2-1,TRBV11-2,-,-,TGTGCCAGCAGCTTAGATTTCGGGAGTGGTAATGAGCAGTTCTTC,CASSLDFGSGNEQFF
TRBJ1-3,TRBV7-8,-,-,TGTGCCAGCAGCTTCACCGGGACATTGTCTGGAAACACCATATATTTT,CASSFTGTLSGNTIYF
TRBJ2-3,TRBV7-9,-,-,TGTGCCAGCAGCTTAGGTCTAGTTAGCACAGATACGCAGTATTTT,CASSLGLVSTDTQYF
TRBJ2-7,TRBV5-1,-,-,TGCGCCAGCAGCTTGCCAGGGTTGGACGAGCAGTACTTC,CASSLPGLDEQYF
TRBJ1-4,TRBV11-2,TRBD1,-,TGTGCCAGCAGCGTCGGGACAGGAAATAATGAAAAACTGTTTTTT,CASSVGTGNNEKLFF
TRBJ2-7,TRBV18,TRBD2,-,TGTGCCAGCTCATACCAGCGGGGGGAGTACGAGCAGTACTTC,CASSYQRGEYEQYF
TRBJ2-2,TRBV9,TRBD2,-,TGTGCCAGCGGCCGGACTAGCGGGAGAATAGGGAACACCGGGGAGCTGTTTTTT,CASGRTSGRIGNTGELFF
TRBJ1-3,TRBV5-8,-,once,TGTGCCAGCAGCTCGGGGTACTCTGGAAACACCATATATTTT,CASSSGYSGNTIYF
TRBJ2-5,TRBV18,-,-,TGTGCCAGCTCACCAGGGTACCAAGAGACCCAGTACTTC,CASSPGYQETQYF
TRBJ2-1,TRBV7-3,TRBD2,-,TGTGCCAGCAGCCCTCTAGCGGGGGGATCCTACAATGAGCAGTTCTTC,CASSPLAGGSYNEQFF
TRBJ2-7,TRBV15,TRBD2,-,TGTGCCACCAGCCCAAGACTAGCGAGTTACTACGAGCAGTACTTC,CATSPRLASYYEQYF
TRBJ2-6,TRBV6-1,-,-,TGTGCCAGCAGCGGACAGACTTCTGGGGCCAACGTCCTGACTTTC,CASSGQTSGANVLTF
TRBJ2-2,TRBV7-9,-,-,TGTGCCAGCAGCCGGACTCCCGCGAACACCGGGGAGCTGTTTTTT,CASSRTPANTGELFF
TRBJ1-6,TRBV14,-,-,TGTGCCAGCAGCCAAGTTGGTTTATGGGCTGAGCTAAATTCACCCCTCCACTTT,CASSQVGLWAELNSPLHF
TRBJ2-5,TRBV10-1,TRBD2,-,TGCGCCACCTCAGCGGGGAGAGAGACCCAGTACTTC,CATSAGRETQYF
TRBJ1-6,TRBV6-5,TRBD1,-,TGTGCCAGCAGTTCCAGGACAGGCGCTAATTCACCCCTCCACTTT,CASSSRTGANSPLHF
TRBJ2-7,TRBV6-1,TRBD1,-,TGTGCCAGCAGAGAGAGGACAGGGAGCTCCTACGAGCAGTACTTC,CASRERTGSSYEQYF
TRBJ2-7,TRBV7-3,TRBD1,-,TGTGCCAGCGGGACAGGGGGGAACTACGAGCAGTACTTC,CASGTGGNYEQYF
TRBJ2-3,TRBV11-3,-,-,TGTGCCAGCAGCTCCAACCTGGGGAGCATCACGCAGTATTTT,CASSSNLGSITQYF
TRBJ1-2,TRBV6-1,TRBD1,-,TGTGCCAGCAGTCGACAGGGAGATGGCTACACCTTC,CASSRQGDGYTF
TRBJ2-6,TRBV6-5,TRBD2,-,TGTGCCTGCGGGGGGTCTGGGGCCAACGTCCTGACTTTC,CACGGSGANVLTF
TRBJ1-5,TRBV7-2,-,-,TGTGCCAGCAGCCCCACCGGGACCGTTAGCAATCAGCCCCAGCATTTT,CASSPTGTVSNQPQHF
TRBJ2-6,TRBV11-2,-,-,TGTGCCAGCAGCTCGGATTACTCTGGGGCCAACGTCCTGACTTTC,CASSSDYSGANVLTF
TRBJ2-5,TRBV7-6,-,-,TGTGCCAGCAGCTTACTCGGCCAAGAGACCCAGTACTTC,CASSLLGQETQYF
TRBJ1-1,TRBV27,-,-,TGTGCCAGCAGTCGACAGGCAATGAACACTGAAGCTTTCTTT,CASSRQAMNTEAFF
TRBJ1-5,TRBV15,-,-,TGTGCCACCAGCAGAGATCGGGCAGGGCGAAGCAATCAGCCCCAGCATTTT,CATSRDRAGRSNQPQHF
TRBJ1-5,TRBV10-3,-,-,TGTGCCATCAGTGAGGGGATGGATAGCAATCAGCCCCAGCATTTT,CAISEGMDSNQPQHF
TRBJ1-5,TRBV18,-,-,TGTGCCAGCTCACCCGGGACTTACAATCAGCCCCAGCATTTT,CASSPGTYNQPQHF
TRBJ2-5,TRBV11-2,TRBD1,-,TGTGCCAGCAGCCAGGGGACAGGACTTAAGGGAGAGACCCAGTACTTC,CASSQGTGLKGETQYF
TRBJ1-5,TRBV19,TRBD1,-,TGTGCCAGTTGGGGACAGGGAGGTGTCGGCAATCAGCCCCAGCATTTT,CASWGQGGVGNQPQHF
TRBJ1-6,TRBV19,-,-,TGTGCCAGTAGCCAGAACCCGGGACCCGGGAATTCACCCCTCCACTTT,CASSQNPGPGNSPLHF
TRBJ1-5,TRBV19,-,-,TGTGCCAGTAGTGGAGGGACGGTAAGCAATCAGCCCCAGCATTTT,CASSGGTVSNQPQHF
TRBJ2-2,TRBV5-4,-,-,TGTGCCAGCAGCTTGAGAACGGGGGGCAACACCGGGGAGCTGTTTTTT,CASSLRTGGNTGELFF
TRBJ1-1,TRBV20-1,-,-,TGCTTTGGGAACAGGAACACTGAAGCTTTCTTT,CFGNRNTEAFF
TRBJ1-5,TRBV4-1,-,-,TGCGCCAGCAGCCAGGTAGCGGATATAGTTAATCAGCCCCAGCATTTT,CASSQVADIVNQPQHF
TRBJ2-3,TRBV5-1,-,once,TGCGCCAGCAGCTTGGAGAGGGGAGAAACCGCCGCAGATACGCAGTATTTT,CASSLERGETAADTQYF
TRBJ2-7,TRBV30,-,-,TGTGCCTGGAGTCTTGGGACGGGGAGAATCTACGAGCAGTACTTC,CAWSLGTGRIYEQYF
TRBJ2-3,TRBV30,-,-,TGTGCCTGGCGTGGTATTTGGAACCCAGATACGCAGTATTTT,CAWRGIWNPDTQYF
TRBJ1-3,TRBV6-6,-,-,TGTGCCAGCAGTCCAGGCCAAGTCATAGGAAACACCATATATTTT,CASSPGQVIGNTIYF
TRBJ2-7,TRBV5-5,TRBD1,once,TGTGCCAGCAGCTTGGCGCGATTACCGGGACAGGGGGCCTACGAGCAGTACTTC,CASSLARLPGQGAYEQYF
TRBJ2-2,TRBV5-1,TRBD2,-,TGCGCCAGCAGCCGACTCGAGGGCGGGAGGCCCGGGGAGCTGTTTTTT,CASSRLEGGRPGELFF
TRBJ2-3,TRBV2,TRBD2,-,TGTGCCAGCAGAGATAGCGGGAGGGGCACAGATACGCAGTATTTT,CASRDSGRGTDTQYF
TRBJ2-7,TRBV7-2,TRBD2,-,TGTGCCAGCAGCCAAATGGCGGGAGGGGGCGAGCAGTACTTC,CASSQMAGGGEQYF
TRBJ2-3,TRBV6-6,TRBD2,-,TGTGCCAGCACCAGTAGCGGGGGAAACACAGATACGCAGTATTTT,CASTSSGGNTDTQYF
TRBJ1-2,TRBV5-1,-,-,TGCGCCAGCAGCTTGGGGACGGCGGATGGCTACACCTTC,CASSLGTADGYTF
TRBJ2-3,TRBV5-1,-,-,TGCGCCAGCAGCTTGGGCCGGGACGGAGGCACAGATACGCAGTATTTT,CASSLGRDGGTDTQYF
TRBJ1-3,TRBV30,-,few,TGTGCCTGGAGTGAATCTGGAAACACCATATATTTT,CAWSESGNTIYF
TRBJ1-2,TRBV2,TRBD1,-,TGTGCCAGCAGTCCCGGGACAGGAATCTATGGCTACACCTTC,CASSPGTGIYGYTF
TRBJ2-2,TRBV6-5,-,-,TGTGCCAGCAGGTTAAGGGCGACCGGGGAGCTGTTTTTT,CASRLRATGELFF
TRBJ1-1,TRBV27,TRBD1,-,TGTGCCAGCAGTGGGCTGGACAGGGGGAACACTGAAGCTTTCTTT,CASSGLDRGNTEAFF
TRBJ2-5,TRBV6-1,-,-,TGTGCCATTCGGACCGTGGGTATAATAGAGACCCAGTACTTC,CAIRTVGIIETQYF
TRBJ1-6,TRBV5-1,-,-,TGCGCCAGCAGCTTGGGGGGCCAGGGGCATAATTCACCCCTCCACTTT,CASSLGGQGHNSPLHF
TRBJ2-5,TRBV27,-,-,TGTGCCAGCAGGCTCGAGGGCTACGGGGAGACCCAGTACTTC,CASRLEGYGETQYF
TRBJ1-1,TRBV5-4,-,-,TGTGCCAGCCTTAAAACAGGGTATGAGGTGAACACTGAAGCTTTCTTT,CASLKTGYEVNTEAFF